One and the same sample provided the 18 T cell receptor beta chains below, sequenced in a study of T cell repertoires in cytomegalovirus infection. MiXCR, applied by TCRdb to the reads, yields one record per CDR3 protein. Here the sample spans tens of thousands of distinct CDR3 sequences, about 19% being singletons. The antigens for these receptors are not known. This specimen was CD8+ T cells from cultured PBMCs, taken from culture after CMV antigen stimulation. The receptor source for this set is a human donor in good health (CMV status not recorded). Some clones in this sample may be carry-over from other donors' samples.

The genes are TRBV7-9 and TRBJ1-5; maybe TRBD1 (5 bases). The CDR3 runs 14 residues. Germline-derived CDR1 and CDR2 are SEHNR and FQNEAQ (reference sequence). Trimming removed 0 bases at V and 6 bases at J, with 9 bases between. The CDR3 DNA follows: TGTGCCAGCAGCTTAGCGGAAGGGGCTCAGCCCCAGCATTTT. Its translation: CASSLAEGAQPQHF.

This clonotype was observed a handful of times. This chain uses TRBV6-1 with TRBJ1-1; D is perhaps TRBD1 (5 bases). This CDR3 has 14 residues. Germline-derived CDR1 and CDR2 are MNHNS and SASEGT. Trimming removed 3 bases from V and 0 bases from J, with 8 bases in between. The CDR3 nucleotides are TGTGCCAGCAGTGATGGGGCGCTGAACACTGAAGCTTTCTTT. Translated: CASSDGALNTEAFF.

The rearrangement links TRBV7-6 to TRBJ2-1; no reliable D call. The V gene's germline CDR1 is SGHVS and CDR2 FNYEAQ. There are 15 residues in the CDR3. Deletions cut 1 base from V and 3 bases from J, with 10 bases between. CDR3 residues: CASSLESGLYNEQFF. CDR3 coding DNA: TGTGCCAGCAGCTTAGAGTCCGGCCTCTACAATGAGCAGTTCTTC.

CDR3 region: CASSLARAGGDYGYTF. The CDR3 nucleotides are TGTGCCAGCAGCTTAGCGCGGGCAGGGGGTGACTATGGCTACACCTTC. The chain has TRBV7-6 and TRBJ1-2, with 7 bases identical to TRBD1. Looked up from germline, CDR1 is SGHVS and CDR2 is FNYEAQ. J was trimmed by 3 bases and V by 0 bases; bases with no gene match: 7. The CDR3 extends over 16 amino acids.

A single count supports this clonotype. The chain couples TRBV27 to TRBJ1-5; maybe TRBD1 (6 bases). The CDR3 totals 16 residues. Trimming took off 0 bases at V and 5 bases at J, with 14 bases between the two ends. The germline gives CDR1 MNHEY, CDR2 SMNVEV (reference sequence). The CDR3 region is CASSLSWGAVHQPQHF. CDR3 DNA: TGTGCCAGCAGTTTATCCTGGGGGGCCGTTCATCAGCCCCAGCATTTT.

This rearrangement joins TRBV14 to TRBJ1-6; no clear D. The CDR3 runs 15 residues. The germline CDR1 and CDR2 sequences are SGHDN and FVKESK. V dropped 4 bases and J dropped 5 bases, with 12 bases sitting between them. The DNA for the CDR3 is TGTGCCAGCAGCCCCTCAAGAGGGAATAATTCACCCCTCCACTTT. As protein: CASSPSRGNNSPLHF. Based on the CDR3 plus reference TRBV14 and TRBJ1-6, the full variable domain is EAGVTQFPSHSVIEKGQTVTLRCDPISGHDNLYWYRRVMGKEIKFLLHFVKESKQDESGMPNNRFLAERTGGTYSTLKVQPAELEDSGVYFCASSPSRGNNSPLHFGNGTRLTVT.

This clonotype appeared a few times. CDR3 coding DNA: TGTGCCAGCAGTAAACAGGGCAGGAACACTGAAGCTTTCTTT. This translates into CASSKQGRNTEAFF. The rearrangement joins TRBV5-6 to TRBJ1-1; possible D gene TRBD1, 6 bases. The CDR3 loop spans 14 amino acids. Germline CDR1 is SGHDT and CDR2 is YYEEEE. The ends were cut back, 5 bases at V and 1 base at J, with 12 bases in the middle.

This clonotype appeared a few times. The chain combines TRBV5-6 with TRBJ2-7; 8 nucleotides line up with TRBD1. The CDR3 contains 16 residues. Trimming at V came to 4 bases and at J to 2 bases, leaving 11 bases not matched to a gene. Germline V gene sequence: CDR1 SGHDT, CDR2 YYEEEE. Here the CDR3 reads CASSQMTGEETYEQYF. DNA for the CDR3: TGTGCCAGCAGCCAAATGACAGGGGAGGAAACCTACGAGCAGTACTTC.

This clonotype was counted only a few times. This chain joins TRBV4-1 and TRBJ1-5, with D hard to call. CDR3 length: 14 residues. Germline assignment: CDR1 MGHRA and CDR2 YSYEKL. V was clipped by 1 base and J by 10 bases, with 14 bases between them. The CDR3 is CASSQVSWGEPQHF. CDR3 DNA: TGCGCCAGCAGCCAAGTGTCTTGGGGTGAACCCCAGCATTTT.

A few counts support this clonotype. Here the CDR3 reads CASSGSVNFYEQYF. CDR3 DNA: TGTGCCAGTAGTGGCTCCGTGAATTTCTACGAGCAGTACTTC. The chain couples TRBV19 to TRBJ2-7; no clear D. Between the trimmed V and J ends, which lost 5 bases and 3 bases, there was a span of 14 bases. Germline V gene data show CDR1 as LNHDA and CDR2 as SQIVND (reference sequence). The CDR3 has 14 residues.

This clonotype was counted only a few times. The rearrangement joins TRBV13 to TRBJ1-1; possibly TRBD1 for D (6 bases). The V gene lost 5 bases and the J gene lost 1 base, with 17 bases spanning the gap. The CDR3 loop spans 16 amino acids. Germline V CDR1 and CDR2: PRHDT, FYEKMQ (reference sequence). The DNA of the CDR3 is TGTGCCAGCAGCAGTCAGGGGTGGGAGGAGAACACTGAAGCTTTCTTT. Its translation is CASSSQGWEENTEAFF.

This chain connects TRBV2 to TRBJ2-7, with D perhaps matching TRBD1 or TRBD2 (5 bases each). Germline CDR1 reads SNHLY; CDR2 reads FYNNEI. The CDR3 has 14 residues. V was pared by 6 bases and J by 4 bases, with 16 bases between. Here the CDR3 reads CASRRGSERYEQYF. The CDR3, as DNA: TGTGCCAGCAGACGGGGCTCCGAACGTTACGAGCAGTACTTC.

This clonotype was seen only a few times. V usage is TRBV5-6 and J usage is TRBJ2-2, with no clear D. Looked up from germline, CDR1 is SGHDT and CDR2 is YYEEEE. The CDR3 sequence is 13 residues long. The ends were cut back, 1 base at V and 5 bases at J, with 6 bases in the middle. The CDR3 loop reads CASSLTPTGELFF. The CDR3 bases are TGTGCCAGCAGCTTGACACCAACCGGGGAGCTGTTTTTT.

The chain couples TRBV7-9 to TRBJ2-7; tentative D call: TRBD1 (5 bases). The germline gives CDR1 SEHNR, CDR2 FQNEAQ (reference sequence). Trimming shortened V by 1 base and J by 6 bases, and 10 bases separated the two germline ends. The CDR3 spans 13 residues. CDR3 DNA sequence: TGTGCCAGCAGCTTAGAACAGGCCCGCGAGCAGTACTTC. It codes for CASSLEQAREQYF.

V usage is TRBV28 and J usage is TRBJ1-4; D unresolved. Germline lookup yields CDR1 MDHEN and CDR2 SYDVKM. V gave up 1 base and J gave up 13 bases, with 13 bases separating them. The CDR3 length is 13 residues. CDR3 protein: CASSLSLVGGLFF. For the CDR3, the DNA is TGTGCCAGCAGTTTATCCCTCGTAGGAGGACTGTTTTTT.

This clonotype appeared a few times. The V and J genes are TRBV7-9 and TRBJ1-4; D perhaps matches TRBD1 (5 bases). The germline V gene encodes CDR1 SEHNR and CDR2 FQNEAQ (reference sequence). The CDR3 extends over 14 amino acids. Trimming cost V 5 bases and J 8 bases, with 15 bases left between them. CDR3 residues: CASSPDIFDEKLFF. CDR3 nucleotide sequence: TGTGCCAGCAGCCCGGACATTTTTGACGAAAAACTGTTTTTT.

The chain couples TRBV6-6 to TRBJ1-1; D is ambiguous. Trimming removed 0 bases from V and 1 base from J, with 12 bases in between. The CDR3 has 16 amino acids. CDR1 is MNHNY and CDR2 is SVGAGI in the germline V gene (reference sequence). The CDR3 sequence is CASSYSKYKGNTEAFF. CDR3 in DNA: TGTGCCAGCAGTTACTCGAAATACAAGGGGAACACTGAAGCTTTCTTT.

V and J are TRBV27 and TRBJ2-1; 9 nucleotides match TRBD1. The junction had 1 base not matched to a gene; V was cut back by 5 bases and J by 5 bases. The CDR3 sequence is 13 residues long. Germline assignment: CDR1 MNHEY and CDR2 SMNVEV (reference sequence). CDR3 bases: TGTGCCAGCAGTCGGGACAGGGACAATGAGCAGTTCTTC. Protein product: CASSRDRDNEQFF.